These T cell receptor beta chains were read from a single sample in a study of blood T cell repertoires in COVID-19. The assay was immunoSEQ multiplex PCR, and TCRdb's table has in-frame clones only and misses some. In the table there are hundreds of thousands of clones, approximately 81% of which are singletons. Material: peripheral blood. The origin of the receptors is a man aged 40-49 years with acute or convalescent COVID-19. CDR3s include the opening cysteine and the closing phenylalanine or tryptophan. Fields, in order: D gene, J gene, clone size, V gene, CDR3 DNA, CDR3 protein. D genes are given only for firm matches. Clone size is given for some rows only: seen once, a few or many times, or a class if the clone is expanded.

>NA|TRBJ1-2|NA|TRBV7-2
TGTGCCAGCAGCCCCACACAGGCGGCTAGCTATGGCTACACCTTC
CASSPTQAASYGYTF
>NA|TRBJ1-5|NA|TRBV18
TGTGCCAGCTCCGCGGGTCAAAACTTCAATCAGCCCCAGCATTTT
CASSAGQNFNQPQHF
>NA|TRBJ1-1|NA|TRBV18
TGTGCCAGCTCAGGGCAGATGAACACTGAAGCTTTCTTT
CASSGQMNTEAFF
>NA|TRBJ1-6|NA|TRBV27
TGTGCCAGCAGTTACGGGGAAGGGTTAAGGGATTCACCCCTCCACTTT
CASSYGEGLRDSPLHF
>NA|TRBJ1-2|NA|TRBV7-2
TGTGCCAGCAGCTTAGCAAGACAGAACTATGGCTACACCTTC
CASSLARQNYGYTF
>TRBD2|TRBJ2-3|few|TRBV25-1
TGTGCCAGCGCCCTGACTAGCGCAACAGATACGCAGTATTTT
CASALTSATDTQYF
>NA|TRBJ1-1|NA|TRBV9
TGTGCCAGCAGCGTACTCGGGGGGCCGACCACTGAAGCTTTCTTT
CASSVLGGPTTEAFF
>TRBD1|TRBJ1-5|NA|TRBV18
TGTGCCAGCTCACCTGCGGGGACAGCCCCCAATCAGCCCCAGCATTTT
CASSPAGTAPNQPQHF
>TRBD1|TRBJ2-7|NA|TRBV6-5
TGTGCCAGCGTAAGACAGGGTGGCTTCTACGAGCAGTACTTC
CASVRQGGFYEQYF
>NA|TRBJ2-1|NA|TRBV13
TGTGCCAGCAGATTAACCCGGGCTCCGGGACTCTTACGAAATGAGCAGTTCTTC
CASRLTRAPGLLRNEQFF
>TRBD2|TRBJ2-3|NA|TRBV7-2
TGTGCCAGCAGCTTAGTCGAGCGGGGGACAGATACGCAGTATTTT
CASSLVERGTDTQYF
>NA|TRBJ1-1|NA|TRBV21-1
TGTGCCAGCAGCAAAGAATTAACGGGGGATCCTGAAGCTTTCTTT
CASSKELTGDPEAFF
>TRBD1|TRBJ2-7|NA|TRBV6-2/TRBV6-3
TGTGCCAGCAGTTACCTCGGGACAGGGACCTACGAGCAGTACTTC
CASSYLGTGTYEQYF
>NA|TRBJ1-1|NA|TRBV7-2
TGTGCCAGCAGCTTAGTTGGTGGGACATCGGTCACTGAAGCTTTCTTT
CASSLVGGTSVTEAFF
>TRBD2|TRBJ2-1|NA|TRBV10-3
TGTGCCATCAGTGAACCTAGCGGGGGGTTGGGCTACAATGAGCAGTTCTTC
CAISEPSGGLGYNEQFF
>NA|TRBJ2-1|once|TRBV27
TGTGCCAGCAGCCAAACCCCTAGGGGGAATGAGCAGTTCTTC
CASSQTPRGNEQFF
>TRBD1|TRBJ2-7|once|TRBV25-1
TGTGCCAGCCAACGACAGGGGGCCTTCTACGAGCAGTACTTC
CASQRQGAFYEQYF
>TRBD1|TRBJ1-2|few|TRBV6-5
TGTGCCAGCAGATCACCGGGACAGGGGGCGATCGGCTACACCTTC
CASRSPGQGAIGYTF
>TRBD1|TRBJ1-2|NA|TRBV30
TGTGCCTGGAGCCACCTCGCAGGGGGTAGACGTGGCTACACCTTC
CAWSHLAGGRRGYTF
>NA|TRBJ1-1|NA|TRBV9
TGTGCCAGCAGCCCCCGACAGGACACTGAAGCTTTCTTT
CASSPRQDTEAFF
>NA|TRBJ1-3|few|TRBV12-5
TGTGCTAGTGCCATTGAACAGGGAAACACCATATATTTT
CASAIEQGNTIYF
>NA|TRBJ1-3|NA|TRBV28
TGTGCCAGCAGTCCGACCCTCAGGGGCTGGTCTGGAAACACCATATATTTT
CASSPTLRGWSGNTIYF
>NA|TRBJ2-1|once|TRBV7-9
TGTGCCAGCAGCTTAGGGAGATCCTACAATGAGCAGTTCTTC
CASSLGRSYNEQFF